Listed below are T cell receptor beta chains from one sample, sequenced in a study of CD8 T cells in ankylosing spondylitis. TCRdb independently ran MiXCR on the 5' RACE reads; one entry per CDR3 protein. The repertoire holds fewer than 200,000 distinct CDR3 sequences, around a tenth seen once, with less than 15% in the top ten. Sequencing was performed on blood, either unsorted or a sorted T cell fraction (not recorded which). These receptors were collected from a female donor with ankylosing spondylitis or in good health (not recorded which). Both conserved end residues are trimmed from each CDR3.

J,V,CDR3
TRBJ2-6,TRBV7-2,ASSPMLTSSGANVLT
TRBJ1-6,TRBV28,ASSSDSISYNSPLH
TRBJ2-7,TRBV11-2,ASSPGTGGTREQY
TRBJ1-4,TRBV25-1,ASSGGWGGEGEKLF
TRBJ2-4,TRBV14,ASSLLGPLNPKNIQY
TRBJ2-1,TRBV6-2/TRBV6-3,ASSSARGLNEQF
TRBJ2-5,TRBV7-8,ASSLDGTADGKETQY
TRBJ2-3,TRBV20-1,SARDQFSSTDTQY
TRBJ1-6,TRBV4-3,ASSQDRGGGGSPLH
TRBJ1-1,TRBV28,ASSSGTWESDTEAF
TRBJ1-2,TRBV7-9,ASSLGTGHYGYT
TRBJ1-1,TRBV27,ASSLSGGMNTEAF
TRBJ1-2,TRBV12-3/TRBV12-4,ASTLAGGDGYGYT
TRBJ1-1,TRBV6-2/TRBV6-3,ASSSHRSHPENTEAF
TRBJ2-3,TRBV5-6,ASSLWRTGEEGTDTQY
TRBJ2-2,TRBV9,ASSVTGSGELF
TRBJ1-1,TRBV5-1,ASSLGGNGRTEAF
TRBJ2-5,TRBV4-3,ASSLGTGQETQY
TRBJ2-4,TRBV29-1,SVEDPRRIQY
TRBJ1-2,TRBV6-2/TRBV6-3,ASTSNFLSYGYT
TRBJ2-1,TRBV6-2/TRBV6-3,ASSSPESSYNEQF
TRBJ2-7,TRBV4-3,ASSQSRGLYEQY
TRBJ2-5,TRBV7-9,ASSGDRESQETQY
TRBJ2-2,TRBV2,ASSPGSGELFF
TRBJ2-7,TRBV30,AAGGEAVGQY